Listed here are 16 T cell receptor beta chains from one sample, sequenced in a study of shared T cell receptors in the human thymus. Clones were read by immunoSEQ multiplex PCR, and TCRdb kept only the in-frame ones, dropping some. The table records more than 550,000 clones, roughly 85% of them present only once. The data were also submitted as part of a second study, on human thymus T cells.

The sequencing input was thymocytes. Every receptor here comes from a girl less than two years old with a congenital heart defect.

The rearrangement links TRBV6-6 to TRBJ2-4, with D uncertain. CDR1 and CDR2 from the germline V gene are MNHNY and SVGAGI (reference sequence). The CDR3 contains 16 residues. With 4 bases removed from V and 0 bases from J, the gap between germline ends came to 13 bases. The CDR3 bases are TGTGCCAGCAGTTCGCGGAAGTTGTTAGCCAAAAACATTCAGTACTTC. It codes for CASSSRKLLAKNIQYF.

The V call is TRBV7-2, the J call TRBJ2-2; TRBD1 might be the D (6 bases). The germline CDR1 and CDR2 sequences are SGHTA and FQGNSA. This CDR3 has 13 amino acids. The V gene lost 3 bases and the J gene lost 5 bases, with 7 bases spanning the gap. CDR3 loop: CASSFTGTGELFF. The CDR3 DNA sequence: TGTGCCAGCAGCTTTACAGGGACCGGGGAGCTGTTTTTT.

The V gene is TRBV19, the J gene TRBJ2-5, with TRBD1 matching 9 bases. The CDR3 is made up of 14 amino acids. The trim removed 5 bases at V and 7 bases at J, leaving 8 bases unmatched. The germline V gene has CDR1 LNHDA and CDR2 SQIVND (reference sequence). Written as DNA, the CDR3 is TGTGCCAGTAGTGGGGACAGGGCGAGGGGGACCCAGTACTTC. Residues: CASSGDRARGTQYF.

The rearrangement uses TRBV20-1 and TRBJ1-1, with a tentative D call TRBD1 (5 bases). This CDR3 spans 10 amino acids. Germline assignment: CDR1 DFQATT and CDR2 SNEGSKA (reference sequence). Trimming took off 2 bases at V and 8 bases at J, with 6 bases between the two ends. CDR3 DNA sequence: TGCAGTGCTAGACCAGGGGAAGCTTTCTTT. Its protein product is CSARPGEAFF.

The chain employs TRBV7-2 and TRBJ1-2, with 10 bases aligning to TRBD1. From germline, CDR1 is SGHTA and CDR2 FQGNSA. CDR3 length: 17 residues. Losses at the gene ends were 3 bases for V and 8 bases for J; bases not matched to a gene: 15. The CDR3 loop is CASSFTSTGTGVEGYTF. CDR3 nucleotides: TGTGCCAGCAGCTTTACTTCCACCGGGACAGGGGTCGAGGGCTACACCTTC.

This sequence joins TRBV6-1 and TRBJ2-7, with D perhaps TRBD2 (7 bases). Germline CDR1 is MNHNS and CDR2 is SASEGT. The CDR3 covers 13 residues. Trimming stripped 6 bases from V and 3 bases from J, with 12 bases between. The CDR3 is CASRSGGHYEQYF. The CDR3 DNA follows: TGTGCCAGCAGGTCGGGGGGCCACTACGAGCAGTACTTC.

The V gene is TRBV6-5, the J gene TRBJ1-4; D possibly corresponds to TRBD1 (5 bases). V was shortened by 0 bases and J by 11 bases, with 13 bases between the two germline ends. Germline values: CDR1 MNHEY, CDR2 SVGAGI. CDR3 length equals 14 residues. The CDR3 spells CASSYSNRNGKLFF. The CDR3 DNA reads TGTGCCAGCAGTTACTCGAACAGGAATGGCAAACTGTTTTTT.

V gene TRBV19 combines with J gene TRBJ1-3; D uncertain. V lost 7 bases and J lost 0, with 10 bases in between. The germline V gene has CDR1 LNHDA and CDR2 SQIVND (reference sequence). The CDR3 runs 14 residues. CDR3 DNA: TGTGCCAGTATCGGGTCCGACTCTGGAAACACCATATATTTT. This translates into CASIGSDSGNTIYF.

This chain links TRBV19 with TRBJ1-2; D ambiguous. Germline assignment: CDR1 LNHDA and CDR2 SQIVND (reference sequence). V lost 3 bases and J lost 4, with 18 bases in between. CDR3 size: 16 residues. In nucleotides, the CDR3 is TGTGCCAGTAGTATGGTTATGCGGAGCCCTCCCTATGGCTACACCTTC. It encodes CASSMVMRSPPYGYTF. Together with reference TRBV19 and TRBJ1-2, the CDR3 gives the full variable domain: DGGITQSPKYLFRKEGQNVTLSCEQNLNHDAMYWYRQDPGQGLRLIYYSQIVNDFQKGDIAEGYSVSREKKESFPLTVTSAQKNPTAFYLCASSMVMRSPPYGYTFGSGTRLTVV.

V and J are TRBV6-6 and TRBJ1-1; perhaps TRBD1 as D (5 bases). The CDR3 is 15 amino acids. The germline V gene encodes CDR1 MNHNY and CDR2 SVGAGI (reference sequence). V gave up 2 bases and J gave up 1 base, with 11 bases separating them. CDR3 sequence reads: CASSYHKDRNTEAFF. In nucleotides, the CDR3 is TGTGCCAGCAGTTACCATAAAGACAGGAACACTGAAGCTTTCTTT.

This chain joins TRBV6-1 and TRBJ1-2; a possible D gene is TRBD1 (5 bases). The CDR3 length is 13 residues. Germline CDR1 is MNHNS and CDR2 is SASEGT. The V end lost 4 bases, the J end lost 3 bases, and 9 bases lay between the germline ends. CDR3 region: CASSGQGDYGYTF. DNA for the CDR3: TGTGCCAGCAGTGGTCAGGGTGACTATGGCTACACCTTC.

The chain carries TRBV6-1 and TRBJ1-3, with TRBD1 matching 10 bases. This CDR3 has 15 amino acids. Germline V gene sequence: CDR1 MNHNS, CDR2 SASEGT. V lost 6 bases, J lost 1 base, and 3 bases stayed unmatched. The CDR3 DNA follows: TGTGCCAGCAGGCGACAGGGGGCTTCTGGAAACACCATATATTTT. Protein: CASRRQGASGNTIYF.

CDR3 sequence: CASSSSSGGASNEQFF. CDR3 nucleotide sequence: TGTGCCAGCAGTTCATCTAGCGGGGGGGCCTCCAATGAGCAGTTCTTC. This chain connects TRBV28 to TRBJ2-1, with 12 bases matching TRBD2. Germline V gives CDR1 MDHEN, CDR2 SYDVKM. CDR3 length: 16 residues. V gave up 4 bases and J gave up 6 bases; unmatched junction bases: 7.

This chain links TRBV19 with TRBJ2-1; TRBD1 agrees at 11 bases. V shed 3 bases and J 2 bases; nucleotides not matched to a gene: 0. This CDR3 comprises 15 residues. Per the germline V gene, CDR1 is LNHDA and CDR2 is SQIVND (reference sequence). CDR3 coding DNA: TGTGCCAGTAGTATGGGACAGGGGGCCTACAATGAGCAGTTCTTC. It translates to CASSMGQGAYNEQFF.

This sequence joins TRBV9 and TRBJ2-2; 7 bases are a match to TRBD1. Germline CDR1 SGDLS, CDR2 YYNGEE. The CDR3 extends over 16 amino acids. V lost 4 bases to trimming and J lost 0 bases; unmatched junction nucleotides: 6. The CDR3 loop is CASSCDRASNTGELFF. In DNA, the CDR3 is TGTGCCAGCAGCTGTGACAGGGCTTCGAACACCGGGGAGCTGTTTTTT.

This clone was picked up one time. The CDR3 sequence: CASSPTWAAGLKETQYF. CDR3 sequence (DNA): TGTGCCAGCTCACCAACGTGGGCGGCGGGGCTGAAAGAGACCCAGTACTTC. The gene calls are TRBV18 and TRBJ2-5; maybe TRBD2 (6 bases). Trimming took 2 bases from V and 3 from J, leaving 19 bases between them. The CDR3 length is 17 residues. CDR1 is KGHSH, CDR2 LQKENI, per germline.